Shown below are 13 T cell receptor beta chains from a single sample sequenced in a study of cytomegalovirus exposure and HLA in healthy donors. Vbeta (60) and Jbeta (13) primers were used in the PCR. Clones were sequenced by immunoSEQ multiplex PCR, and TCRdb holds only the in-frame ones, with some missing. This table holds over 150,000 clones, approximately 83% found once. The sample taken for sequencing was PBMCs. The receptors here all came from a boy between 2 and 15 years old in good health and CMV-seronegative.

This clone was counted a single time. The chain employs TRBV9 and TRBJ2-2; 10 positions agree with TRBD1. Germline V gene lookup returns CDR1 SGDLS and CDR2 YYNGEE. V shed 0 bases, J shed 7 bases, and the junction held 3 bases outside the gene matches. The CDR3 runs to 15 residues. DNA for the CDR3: TGTGCCAGCAGCGTAGGACAGGGGGCCGGCGGGGAGCTGTTTTTT. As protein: CASSVGQGAGGELFF. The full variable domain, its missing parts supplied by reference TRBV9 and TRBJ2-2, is DSGVTQTPKHLITATGQRVTLRCSPRSGDLSVYWYQQSLDQGLQFLIQYYNGEERAKGNILERFSAQQFPDLHSELNLSSLELGDSALYFCASSVGQGAGGELFFGEGSRLTVL.

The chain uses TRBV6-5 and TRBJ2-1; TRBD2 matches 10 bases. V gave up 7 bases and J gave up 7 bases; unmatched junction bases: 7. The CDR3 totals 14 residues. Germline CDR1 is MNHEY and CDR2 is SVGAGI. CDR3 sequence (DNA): TGTGCCAGCAAACCGGGACTAGCGCGTAATGAGCAGTTCTTC. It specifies CASKPGLARNEQFF.

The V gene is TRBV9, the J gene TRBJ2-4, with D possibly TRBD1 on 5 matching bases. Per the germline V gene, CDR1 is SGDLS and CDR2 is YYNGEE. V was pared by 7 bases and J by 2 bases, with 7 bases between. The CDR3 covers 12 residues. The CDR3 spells CASAGPKNIQYF. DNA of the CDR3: TGTGCCAGCGCAGGGCCCAAAAACATTCAGTACTTC.

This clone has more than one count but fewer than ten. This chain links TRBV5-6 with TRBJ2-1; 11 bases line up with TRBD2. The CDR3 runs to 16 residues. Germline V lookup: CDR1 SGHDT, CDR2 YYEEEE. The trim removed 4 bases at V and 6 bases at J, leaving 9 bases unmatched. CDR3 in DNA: TGTGCCAGCAGCATATATACTAGCGGGAGTCGCAATGAGCAGTTCTTC. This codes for CASSIYTSGSRNEQFF.

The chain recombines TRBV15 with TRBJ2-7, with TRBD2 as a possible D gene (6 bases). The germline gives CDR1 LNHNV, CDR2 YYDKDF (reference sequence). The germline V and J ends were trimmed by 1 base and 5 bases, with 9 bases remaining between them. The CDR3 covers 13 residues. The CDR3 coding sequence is TGTGCCACCAGCAGAGGGGGGGAAGACGAGCAGTACTTC. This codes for CATSRGGEDEQYF.

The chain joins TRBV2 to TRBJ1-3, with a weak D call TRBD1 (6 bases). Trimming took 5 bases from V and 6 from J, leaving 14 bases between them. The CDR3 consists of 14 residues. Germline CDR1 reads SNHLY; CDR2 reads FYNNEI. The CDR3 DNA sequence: TGTGCCAGCAGTTTCTTACAGGGTGAAAACACCATATATTTT. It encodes CASSFLQGENTIYF. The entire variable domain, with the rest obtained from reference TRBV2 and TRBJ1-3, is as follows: EPEVTQTPSHQVTQMGQEVILRCVPISNHLYFYWYRQILGQKVEFLVSFYNNEISEKSEIFDDQFSVERPDGSNFTLKIRSTKLEDSAMYFCASSFLQGENTIYFGEGSWLTVV.

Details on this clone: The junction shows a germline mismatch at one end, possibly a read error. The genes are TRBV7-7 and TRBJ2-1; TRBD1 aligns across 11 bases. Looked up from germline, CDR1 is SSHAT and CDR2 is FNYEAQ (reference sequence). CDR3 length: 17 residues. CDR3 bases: TGTGCTAGCAGCTTAGCGGTGGGACAGGGGGTTGACAATGAGCAGTTCTTC. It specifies CASSLAVGQGVDNEQFF.

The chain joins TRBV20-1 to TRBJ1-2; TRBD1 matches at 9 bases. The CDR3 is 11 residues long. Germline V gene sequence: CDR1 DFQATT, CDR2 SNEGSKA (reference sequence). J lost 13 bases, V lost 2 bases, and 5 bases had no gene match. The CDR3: CSARSPGQGTF. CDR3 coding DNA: TGCAGTGCTAGATCTCCGGGACAGGGCACCTTC.

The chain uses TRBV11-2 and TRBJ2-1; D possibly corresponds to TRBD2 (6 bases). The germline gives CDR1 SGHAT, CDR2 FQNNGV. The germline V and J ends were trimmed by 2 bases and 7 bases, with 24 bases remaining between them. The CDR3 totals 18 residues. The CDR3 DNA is TGTGCCAGCAGCTTAAGTCTAGCGAGAGGGCCGGAGAGGAATGAGCAGTTCTTC. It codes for CASSLSLARGPERNEQFF.

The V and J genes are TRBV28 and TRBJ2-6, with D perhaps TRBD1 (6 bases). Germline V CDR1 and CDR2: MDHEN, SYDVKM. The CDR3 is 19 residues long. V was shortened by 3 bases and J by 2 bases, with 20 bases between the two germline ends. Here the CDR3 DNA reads TGTGCCAGCAGTTTCCCGGGCGAGGGGGAACTAGCTGGGGCCAACGTCCTGACTTTC. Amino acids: CASSFPGEGELAGANVLTF.

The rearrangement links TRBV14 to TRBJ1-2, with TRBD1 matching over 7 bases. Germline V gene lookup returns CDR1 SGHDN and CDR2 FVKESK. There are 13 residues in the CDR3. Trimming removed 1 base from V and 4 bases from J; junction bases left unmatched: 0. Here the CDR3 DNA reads TGTGCCAGCAGCCAAGGACAGGGCTATGGCTACACCTTC. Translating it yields CASSQGQGYGYTF.

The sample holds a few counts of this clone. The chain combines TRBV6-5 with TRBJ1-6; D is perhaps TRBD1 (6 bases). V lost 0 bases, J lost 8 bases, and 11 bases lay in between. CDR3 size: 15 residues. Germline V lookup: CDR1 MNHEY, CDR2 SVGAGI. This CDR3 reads CASSYSSGADSPLHF. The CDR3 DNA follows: TGTGCCAGCAGTTACTCCTCAGGGGCGGATTCACCCCTCCACTTT.

The CDR3 DNA follows: TGTGCCAGCAGTTCAGGGTCCGGGGAGCTGTTTTTT. Its protein product is CASSSGSGELFF. The gene calls are TRBV27 and TRBJ2-2, with D perhaps matching TRBD1 (5 bases). Germline assignment: CDR1 MNHEY and CDR2 SMNVEV (reference sequence). Trimming took 4 bases from V and 6 from J, leaving 6 bases between them. The CDR3 has 12 residues.